This T cell receptor (beta chain) was recovered during a study of cytomegalovirus exposure and HLA in healthy donors. Across the whole study: The roughly 100 million unique TCR beta sequences, from some 170 million T cells, were found by an earlier analysis. Regarding the study as a whole: Cytomegalovirus association was listed for roughly 160 TCR beta chains. TCR beta V segments were, for the most part, productive about 87% or about 30% of the time in an earlier analysis.

The PCR ran on 60 Vbeta and 13 Jbeta primers. Profiling relied on immunoSEQ multiplex PCR, and the TCRdb table lists in-frame clones only, not all of them. Across about 62,000 clones, the top ten clones capture more than 5% of the sample. CDR1 and CDR2 (germline): SQVTM, ANQGSEA. The CDR3 spans 17 residues. The trim removed 2 bases at V and 1 base at J, leaving 9 bases unmatched. In the case of this clone: Its antigen remains unidentified.

Sequencing was performed on PBMCs. This chain joins TRBV29-1 and TRBJ2-7; 12 bases match TRBD2. This clonotype was obtained from a man aged 25 to 40 in good health and CMV-seropositive. CDR3 protein: CSVELAGGHGVSYEQYF. The CDR3 DNA follows: TGCAGCGTTGAACTAGCGGGAGGGCATGGGGTGTCCTACGAGCAGTACTTC.